These 9 T cell receptor beta chains share one sample of origin, sequenced in a study of blood T cell repertoires in COVID-19. Assay: immunoSEQ multiplex PCR; the TCRdb copy retains only in-frame clones and omits some. The sample has about 220,000 clones, 84% seen once. Material: peripheral blood. These receptors were collected from a woman between 25 and 40 years old who had recovered from COVID-19.

This rearrangement joins TRBV5-4 to TRBJ2-7, with 7 bases lining up with TRBD1. Trimming took 3 bases from V and 2 from J; bases not matched to a gene: 5. CDR1 SGHNT and CDR2 YYREEE come from the germline V gene (reference sequence). This CDR3 contains 14 residues. The CDR3 sequence: CASSSGTAAYEQYF. The DNA for the CDR3 is TGTGCCAGCAGCTCTGGGACAGCTGCCTACGAGCAGTACTTC.

J is TRBJ1-2 and V is TRBV30; weak D call: TRBD1 (5 bases). Germline loops: CDR1 GTSNPN, CDR2 SVGIG (reference sequence). This CDR3 contains 14 residues. Trimming cost V 5 bases and J 3 bases, with 16 bases left between them. CDR3 protein: CAWLFSGGDYGYTF. The CDR3 DNA sequence: TGTGCCTGGTTATTCTCCGGAGGGGACTATGGCTACACCTTC.

This clone was recorded a few times. The CDR3 loop reads CASSRTERGSLEQYF. The CDR3 DNA sequence: TGTGCCAGCAGCCGCACCGAGCGGGGCAGTCTCGAGCAGTACTTC. The genes are TRBV3-1 (or the pseudogene TRBV3-2) and TRBJ2-7, with 7 bases fitting TRBD2. CDR1 LGHDT and CDR2 YNNKEL come from the germline V gene (reference sequence). J was trimmed by 6 bases and V by 4 bases; bases with no gene match: 12. CDR3 length: 15 amino acids.

Notes on this clone: One junction end does not reproduce the germline sequence, and a read error may be involved. The chain is built from TRBV2 and TRBJ1-2; tentatively, D is TRBD1 (5 bases). The CDR3 loop spans 9 amino acids. Germline V lookup: CDR1 SNHLY, CDR2 FYNNEI. CDR3 sequence (DNA): TGTGCCAGCACTAAGGGGCCGCTCTTC. Its translation: CASTKGPLF. The full variable domain, rest sourced from reference TRBV2 and TRBJ1-2, is EPEVTQTPSHQVTQMGQEVILRCVPISNHLYFYWYRQILGQKVEFLVSFYNNEISEKSEIFDDQFSVERPDGSNFTLKIRSTKLEDSAMYFCASTKGPLFGSGTRLTVV.

The CDR3 DNA sequence: TGCGCCAGCAGCGAATCGGGGACAGGGGAAGGCTACACCTTC. It codes for CASSESGTGEGYTF. The chain recombines TRBV5-1 with TRBJ1-2, with 10 bases fitting TRBD1. CDR1 SGHRS and CDR2 YFSETQ come from the germline V gene. This CDR3 contains 14 residues. V trimming: 4 bases; J trimming: 8 bases; junction bases outside the gene matches: 8.

The chain couples TRBV27 to TRBJ1-2; D call uncertain. The CDR3 has 15 residues. V dropped 0 bases and J dropped 0 bases, with 8 bases sitting between them. Germline V gene data show CDR1 as MNHEY and CDR2 as SMNVEV (reference sequence). DNA for the CDR3: TGTGCCAGCAGTTTATCGGGAGTTGCTAACTATGGCTACACCTTC. Encoded protein: CASSLSGVANYGYTF.

This chain uses TRBV3-1 (or the pseudogene TRBV3-2) with TRBJ2-5; perhaps TRBD2 as D (7 bases). The CDR3 loop spans 14 amino acids. Germline V CDR1 and CDR2: LGHDT, YNNKEL (reference sequence). Trimming removed 0 bases at V and 10 bases at J, with 15 bases between. CDR3 loop: CASSQDPGGDIQYF. The CDR3 DNA follows: TGTGCCAGCAGCCAAGACCCGGGGGGCGATATCCAGTACTTC.

V and J are TRBV4-1 and TRBJ2-3, with 8 bases identical to TRBD2. Germline V gene data show CDR1 as MGHRA and CDR2 as YSYEKL. With 4 bases clipped from V and 0 bases from J, the junction kept 9 bases outside the gene matches. This CDR3 contains 17 residues. The CDR3 reads CASSRGASGGSTDTQYF. Written as DNA, the CDR3 is TGCGCCAGCAGCCGAGGAGCCAGCGGGGGAAGCACAGATACGCAGTATTTT.

This chain uses TRBV7-2 with TRBJ2-7; TRBD1 aligns across 10 bases. Trimming removed 3 bases from V and 7 bases from J; junction bases left unmatched: 3. CDR3 length: 13 residues. Germline V gene lookup returns CDR1 SGHTA and CDR2 FQGNSA. The CDR3 is CASSLGQGREQYF. The CDR3 bases are TGTGCCAGCAGCTTGGGACAGGGGAGAGAGCAGTACTTC.